Here is one T cell receptor (beta chain) with its context. This record comes from a study of blood T cell repertoires in COVID-19. Study background: Researchers got acute and convalescent COVID-19 samples from the United States, Italy and Spain. The cDNA or gDNA used as material had been derived from T cells, B-cell-depleted T cells, or PBMCs.

Between the trimmed V and J ends, which lost 5 bases and 2 bases, there was a span of 19 bases. The CDR3 totals 16 residues. Germline V CDR1 and CDR2: MNHEY, SMNVEV (reference sequence). The assay was immunoSEQ multiplex PCR, and TCRdb's table has in-frame clones only and misses some. The repertoire has some 350,000 clones, approximately 84% of them found once; the top ten carry just under 3%. Participants were aged 18 to 89 years from around 25 US areas. The genes are TRBV27 and TRBJ2-7; D remains unclear. Sequences were obtained from PBMCs or T cells enriched from blood (not recorded which). This clonotype was sampled from a woman aged 25 to 39 who had recovered from COVID-19. CDR3 residues: CASSTISESWAYEQYF. CDR3 nucleotides: TGTGCCAGCAGTACTATAAGCGAGAGTTGGGCCTACGAGCAGTACTTC.